This record looks at one T cell receptor (beta chain) sequence and its context. The data derive from a study of shared clonotypes between healthy human individuals. Authors' processing steps: Filtering of immunoSEQ junctional sequences could not match full-length read filtering. Clones were read by immunoSEQ multiplex PCR, and TCRdb kept only the in-frame ones, dropping some. V, J and clone size reflect that table, while D and trimming were determined from the DNA. The sample records about 95,000 clones, around two thirds being singletons. This CDR3 region has 16 residues. Germline values: CDR1 MNHNS, CDR2 SASEGT. With 2 bases removed from V and 0 bases from J, the gap between germline ends came to 13 bases.

The chain carries TRBV6-1 and TRBJ2-5; D call uncertain. The clonotype comes from a man aged 30 to 45 in good health. Sequencing was done on a sample of memory CD8+ T cells sorted from blood. The sample's subset: CD45RO+ cells pooled with CCR7-negative TemRA cells. Here the CDR3 reads CASSEPGRLYQETQYF. The CDR3 bases are TGTGCCAGCAGTGAACCCGGACGGCTGTACCAAGAGACCCAGTACTTC.